This TCR beta chain was retrieved from a study of cytomegalovirus exposure and HLA in healthy donors. Overall study results and limits: A likely sequencing artifact accounted for one observed cluster of highly shared sequence variants. The authors enumerated over 150 TCR beta chains as linked to cytomegalovirus. TCR beta V segments were, for the most part, productive about 87% or about 30% of the time in an earlier analysis.

With 60 Vbeta and 13 Jbeta primers, the PCR was carried out. Sequenced by immunoSEQ multiplex PCR; TCRdb stores in-frame clones only, minus some. The table records some 110,000 clones, 82% of them present only once. The CDR3 consists of 16 residues. Germline CDR1 is SGHRS and CDR2 is YFSETQ. V lost 0 bases and J lost 6, with 16 bases in between. The sample holds a few counts of this clone. Its antigen remains unknown. Donors sampled were nominally healthy, though unrecorded immune exposures were likely. V gene TRBV5-1 combines with J gene TRBJ1-5; D is possibly TRBD1 (5 bases). This TCR was sampled from a man aged 45-65 years in good health and CMV-seronegative. The sample consisted of PBMCs. CDR3 bases: TGCGCCAGCAGCTTGGAGGGCAGGGTCGTAGGTCAGCCCCAGCATTTT. Amino acids: CASSLEGRVVGQPQHF.